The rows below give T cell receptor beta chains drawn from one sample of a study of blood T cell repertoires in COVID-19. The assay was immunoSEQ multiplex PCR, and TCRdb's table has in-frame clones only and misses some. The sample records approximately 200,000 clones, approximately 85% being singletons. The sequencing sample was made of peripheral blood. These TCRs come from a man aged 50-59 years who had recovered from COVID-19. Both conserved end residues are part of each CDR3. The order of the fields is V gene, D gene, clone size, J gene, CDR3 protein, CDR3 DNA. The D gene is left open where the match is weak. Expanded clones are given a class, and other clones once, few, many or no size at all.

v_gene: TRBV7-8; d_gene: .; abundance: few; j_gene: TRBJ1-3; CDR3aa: CASSLDEVSGNTIYF; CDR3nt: TGTGCCAGCAGCTTAGATGAGGTCTCTGGAAACACCATATATTTT
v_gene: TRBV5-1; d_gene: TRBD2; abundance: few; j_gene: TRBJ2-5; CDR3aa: CASSLGLAGGGETQYF; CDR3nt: TGCGCCAGCAGCTTAGGACTAGCGGGAGGAGGTGAGACCCAGTACTTC
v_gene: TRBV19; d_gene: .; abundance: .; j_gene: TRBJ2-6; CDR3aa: CASSTTAGANVLTF; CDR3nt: TGTGCCAGTAGTACTACTGCCGGGGCCAACGTCCTGACTTTC
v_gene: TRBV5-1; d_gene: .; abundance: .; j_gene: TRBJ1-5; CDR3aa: CASSLSGTTNQPQHF; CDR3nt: TGCGCCAGCAGCTTGTCCGGGACAACTAATCAGCCCCAGCATTTT
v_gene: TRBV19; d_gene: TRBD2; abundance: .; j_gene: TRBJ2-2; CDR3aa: CASSGLANTGELFF; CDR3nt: TGTGCCAGTAGCGGACTAGCGAACACCGGGGAGCTGTTTTTT
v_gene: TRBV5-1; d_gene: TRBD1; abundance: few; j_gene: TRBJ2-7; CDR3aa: CASSSNTGGVYEQYF; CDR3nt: TGCGCCAGCAGCTCCAATACAGGGGGAGTCTACGAGCAGTACTTC
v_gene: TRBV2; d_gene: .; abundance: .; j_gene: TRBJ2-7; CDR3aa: CASSPGGTAYEQYF; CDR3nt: TGTGCCAGCAGCCCAGGCGGGACGGCCTACGAGCAGTACTTC
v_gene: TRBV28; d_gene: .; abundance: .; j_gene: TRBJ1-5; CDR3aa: CASSAGGSSNQPQHF; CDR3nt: TGTGCCAGCAGTGCAGGAGGGAGTAGCAATCAGCCCCAGCATTTT
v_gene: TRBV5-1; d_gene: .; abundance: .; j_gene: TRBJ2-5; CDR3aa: CASSLGVRETQYF; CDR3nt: TGCGCCAGCAGCTTAGGGGTGCGGGAGACCCAGTACTTC
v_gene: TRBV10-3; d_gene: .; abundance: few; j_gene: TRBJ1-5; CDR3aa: CAIRNDINQPQHF; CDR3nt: TGTGCCATCAGGAATGACATCAATCAGCCCCAGCATTTT
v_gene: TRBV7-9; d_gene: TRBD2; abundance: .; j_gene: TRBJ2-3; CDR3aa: CASSPPAGGDTQYF; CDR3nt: TGTGCCAGCAGCCCACCAGCGGGAGGAGATACGCAGTATTTT
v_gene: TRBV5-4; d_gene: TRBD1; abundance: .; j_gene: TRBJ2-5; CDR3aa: CASSLDQGAGETQYF; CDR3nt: TGTGCCAGCAGCTTGGATCAGGGGGCAGGGGAGACCCAGTACTTC
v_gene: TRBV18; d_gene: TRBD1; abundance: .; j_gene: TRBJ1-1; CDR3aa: CASSRDRGPGEAFF; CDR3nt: TGTGCCAGCTCACGAGACAGGGGGCCAGGTGAAGCTTTCTTT
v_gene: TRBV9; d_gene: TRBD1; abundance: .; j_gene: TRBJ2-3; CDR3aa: CASSAPQGAGTDTQYF; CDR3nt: TGTGCCAGCAGCGCGCCACAGGGGGCTGGTACAGATACGCAGTATTTT
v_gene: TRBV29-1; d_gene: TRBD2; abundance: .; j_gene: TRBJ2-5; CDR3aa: CSVSTSGRGETQYF; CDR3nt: TGCAGCGTGTCTACTAGCGGGAGGGGGGAGACCCAGTACTTC
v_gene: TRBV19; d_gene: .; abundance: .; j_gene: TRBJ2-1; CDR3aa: CASRLTGDSEQFF; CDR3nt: TGTGCCAGTAGGTTGACAGGAGATAGTGAGCAGTTCTTC
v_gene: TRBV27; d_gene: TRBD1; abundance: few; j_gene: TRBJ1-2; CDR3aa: CASSFPDRGRSNYGYTF; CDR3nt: TGTGCCAGCAGTTTTCCGGACAGGGGGCGGAGTAACTATGGCTACACCTTC
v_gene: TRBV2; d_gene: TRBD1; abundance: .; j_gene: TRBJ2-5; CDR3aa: CASRLGQGGQTQYF; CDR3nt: TGTGCCAGCAGACTGGGACAGGGGGGACAGACCCAGTACTTC
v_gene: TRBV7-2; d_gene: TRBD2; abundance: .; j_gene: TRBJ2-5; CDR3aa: CASREPGLAGTETQYF; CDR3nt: TGTGCCAGCAGGGAACCGGGACTAGCGGGAACAGAGACCCAGTACTTC
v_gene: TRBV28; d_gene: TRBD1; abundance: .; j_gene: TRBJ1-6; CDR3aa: CASSLRDSVNSPLHF; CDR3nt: TGTGCCAGCAGTTTAAGGGACAGCGTAAATTCACCCCTCCACTTT
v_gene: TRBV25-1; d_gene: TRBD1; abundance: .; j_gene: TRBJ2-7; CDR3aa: CATGTGVYEQYF; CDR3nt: TGTGCCACCGGGACAGGGGTCTACGAGCAGTACTTC
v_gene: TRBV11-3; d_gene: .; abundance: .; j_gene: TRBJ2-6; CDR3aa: CASSYTGSSSGANVLTF; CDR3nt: TGTGCCAGCAGCTATACCGGGAGCAGCTCTGGGGCCAACGTCCTGACTTTC
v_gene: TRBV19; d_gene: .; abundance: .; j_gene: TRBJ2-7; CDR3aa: CASSTRTGSSYEQYF; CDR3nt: TGTGCCAGTAGTACTCGGACTGGGAGCTCCTACGAGCAGTACTTC
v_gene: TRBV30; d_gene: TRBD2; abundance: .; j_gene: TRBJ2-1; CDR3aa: CARGLAGGEQFF; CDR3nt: TGTGCGAGGGGTCTAGCGGGAGGGGAGCAGTTCTTC
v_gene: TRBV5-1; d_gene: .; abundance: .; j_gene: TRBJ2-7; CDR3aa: CASSLETQGFEQYF; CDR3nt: TGCGCCAGCAGCTTGGAGACACAGGGCTTCGAGCAGTACTTC
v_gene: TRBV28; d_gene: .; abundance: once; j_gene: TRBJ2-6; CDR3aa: CASSLYSSGANVLTF; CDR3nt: TGTGCCAGCAGTTTATACAGCTCTGGGGCCAACGTCCTGACTTTC
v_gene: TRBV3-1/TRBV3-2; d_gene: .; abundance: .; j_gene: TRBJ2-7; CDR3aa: CASSQGGGSYEQYF; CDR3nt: TGTGCCAGCAGCCAGGGAGGGGGATCCTACGAGCAGTACTTC
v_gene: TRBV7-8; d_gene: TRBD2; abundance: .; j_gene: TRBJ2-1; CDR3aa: CASSPPTSGRLNEQFF; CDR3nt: TGTGCCAGCAGCCCGCCGACTAGCGGGAGGTTAAATGAGCAGTTCTTC
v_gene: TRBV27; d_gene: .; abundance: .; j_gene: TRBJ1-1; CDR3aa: CASSLTGFETEAFF; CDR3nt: TGTGCCAGCAGTTTAACCGGGTTTGAGACTGAAGCTTTCTTT
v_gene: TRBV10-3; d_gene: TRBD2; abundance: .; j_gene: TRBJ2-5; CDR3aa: CAISELGLGTSGSRQGGETQYF; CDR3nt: TGTGCCATCAGTGAGCTTGGATTGGGGACTAGCGGGAGTCGGCAGGGAGGAGAGACCCAGTACTTC
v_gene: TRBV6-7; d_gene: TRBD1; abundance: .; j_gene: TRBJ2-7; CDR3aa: CASSYSRDRVSYEQYF; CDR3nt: TGTGCCAGCAGTTACTCTCGGGACAGGGTCTCCTACGAGCAGTACTTC
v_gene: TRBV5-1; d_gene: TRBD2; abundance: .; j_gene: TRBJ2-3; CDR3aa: CASSLPLAGGRVDTQYF; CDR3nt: TGCGCCAGCAGCTTGCCCCTAGCGGGAGGGCGCGTAGATACGCAGTATTTT
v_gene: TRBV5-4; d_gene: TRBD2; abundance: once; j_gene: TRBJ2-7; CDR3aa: CASSPGTTGEQYF; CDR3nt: TGTGCCAGCAGCCCTGGGACTACCGGCGAGCAGTACTTC
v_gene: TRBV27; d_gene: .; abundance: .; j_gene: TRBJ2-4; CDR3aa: CASSQQGLQYF; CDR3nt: TGTGCCAGCAGTCAACAGGGTTTACAGTACTTC
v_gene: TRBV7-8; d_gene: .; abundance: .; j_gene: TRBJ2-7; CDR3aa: CASNLLNTGEQYF; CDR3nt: TGTGCCAGCAACTTGCTGAATACAGGCGAGCAGTACTTC
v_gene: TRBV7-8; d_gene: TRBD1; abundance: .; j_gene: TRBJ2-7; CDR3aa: CASSLARTGDYEQYF; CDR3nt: TGTGCCAGCAGCTTAGCGAGGACAGGGGACTACGAGCAGTACTTC
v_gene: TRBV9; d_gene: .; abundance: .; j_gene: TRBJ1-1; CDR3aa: CASSPRQEWSEAFF; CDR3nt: TGTGCCAGCAGCCCGCGACAGGAATGGTCTGAAGCTTTCTTT
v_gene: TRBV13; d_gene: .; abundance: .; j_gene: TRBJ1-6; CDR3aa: CASSSQNSPLHF; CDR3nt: TGTGCCAGCAGCTCACAAAATTCACCCCTCCACTTT